The 11 T cell receptor beta chains reported below all come from one sample, sequenced in a study of prognosis after radiotherapy for stage I lung cancer. Two-round multiplex PCR on genomic DNA was the method by which TCR beta CDR3 was amplified. Amplification during the initial PCR round employed primers specific to each TRBV and TRBJ gene. TCRdb reprocessed the multiplex PCR reads via MiXCR and lists one record per CDR3 protein. Among around 60,000 distinct CDR3 sequences listed, more than 25% were seen once. Sequenced here: PBMCs, sampled before or after stereotactic body radiation therapy (not recorded which). These TCRs come from a donor at least 50 years old with non-small cell lung cancer.

The chain recombines TRBV4-1 with TRBJ1-2; a weak D match, TRBD1 (5 bases). Trimming stripped 1 base from V and 0 bases from J, with 12 bases between. The CDR3 sequence is 16 residues long. Germline assignment: CDR1 MGHRA and CDR2 YSYEKL. CDR3 in amino acids: CASSQGVGGSNYGYTF. CDR3 DNA sequence: TGCGCCAGCAGCCAAGGGGTGGGGGGTTCTAACTATGGCTACACCTTC.

This clonotype has a count of ten or more. The CDR3 here is CSARPGPEGYTF. The CDR3 bases are TGCAGTGCTAGACCTGGGCCGGAAGGCTACACCTTC. The rearrangement joins TRBV20-1 to TRBJ1-2; D remains unclear. Germline CDR1 is DFQATT and CDR2 is SNEGSKA (reference sequence). Trimming pared 2 bases from V and 8 bases from J, leaving 12 bases between. The CDR3 consists of 12 residues.

This clonotype appeared many times. V and J are TRBV28 and TRBJ1-6; a weak D match, TRBD1 (6 bases). The ends were cut back, 5 bases at V and 7 bases at J, with 15 bases in the middle. The CDR3 loop spans 15 amino acids. The germline gives CDR1 MDHEN, CDR2 SYDVKM. DNA for the CDR3: TGTGCCAGCAGTAACCCGGGACACCTCAATTCACCCCTCCACTTT. Translation gives CASSNPGHLNSPLHF.

Ten or more counts support this clonotype. DNA of the CDR3: TGTGCCAGCAGTGACGTTGGGGATACGCAGTATTTT. It specifies CASSDVGDTQYF. The V call is TRBV2, the J call TRBJ2-3; D ambiguous. The CDR3 has 12 amino acids. Germline lookup yields CDR1 SNHLY and CDR2 FYNNEI. Trimming took off 3 bases at V and 6 bases at J, with 7 bases between the two ends. The full variable domain, completed using reference TRBV2 and TRBJ2-3, is EPEVTQTPSHQVTQMGQEVILRCVPISNHLYFYWYRQILGQKVEFLVSFYNNEISEKSEIFDDQFSVERPDGSNFTLKIRSTKLEDSAMYFCASSDVGDTQYFGPGTRLTVL.

On this clonotype: Being one base from a much bigger clone, this may be a read error. This chain joins TRBV20-1 and TRBJ2-1; 13 nucleotides line up with TRBD2. Germline values: CDR1 DFQATT, CDR2 SNEGSKA (reference sequence). The CDR3 length is 17 residues. V dropped 7 bases and J dropped 8; count of bases not matched to a gene: 17. The CDR3: CSVIPKTSGGSFDEQFF. For the CDR3, the DNA is TGCAGTGTTATTCCGAAGACTAGCGGGGGGTCTTTCGATGAGCAGTTCTTC.

Comment on this clonotype: Its ends do not fully match the called genes, so a read error is possible. The chain is built from TRBV12-3 or TRBV12-4 and TRBJ1-6; TRBD1 aligns across 7 bases. This CDR3 is built from 15 residues. Here the CDR3 DNA reads TGTGCCAGCAGTCCGGGGACAGTAAATGATTCACCCATCCACTTT. Its protein product is CASSPGTVNDSPIHF.

A remark on this clonotype: A read error may produce the germline difference seen at one junction end. The chain recombines TRBV6-1 with TRBJ2-2; 8 positions match TRBD1. The CDR3 is made up of 15 amino acids. Per the germline V gene, CDR1 is MNHNS and CDR2 is SASEGT. The CDR3 region is CTSGPRTGRTGELFF. The CDR3 DNA sequence: TGTACCAGCGGTCCCCGGACAGGGAGGACCGGGGAGCTGTTTTTT.

This clonotype was observed many times. The rearrangement links TRBV5-5 to TRBJ2-5, with TRBD1 identical over 10 bases. After removal of 3 bases from V and 7 bases from J, the junction contained 6 bases not matched to a gene. This CDR3 contains 14 residues. Germline V gene sequence: CDR1 SGHKS, CDR2 YYEKEE (reference sequence). In nucleotides, the CDR3 is TGTGCCAGCAGCTACGACAGGGGGCGAGGGACCCAGTACTTC. It is translated as CASSYDRGRGTQYF. Supplemented by reference TRBV5-5 and TRBJ2-5, the full variable domain reads DAGVTQSPTHLIKTRGQQVTLRCSPISGHKSVSWYQQVLGQGPQFIFQYYEKEERGRGNFPDRFSARQFPNYSSELNVNALLLGDSALYLCASSYDRGRGTQYFGPGTRLLVL.

Details on this clonotype: A far larger clone is one base from this, pointing to a likely read error. The chain links TRBV7-9 to TRBJ2-2; D is unresolved. V gave up 5 bases and J gave up 7 bases, with 11 bases separating them. CDR1 and CDR2 (germline): SEHNR, FQNEAQ (reference sequence). This CDR3 has 13 amino acids. CDR3 sequence reads: CASSLKGLGELFF. The CDR3 coding sequence is TGTGCCAGCAGCCTCAAAGGGCTCGGGGAGCTGTTTTTT.

This clonotype occurred many times. The chain joins TRBV7-3 to TRBJ2-2; a weak D match, TRBD1 (5 bases). V lost 2 bases, J lost 5 bases, and 12 bases lay in between. Germline V CDR1 and CDR2: SGHTA, FQGTGA. This CDR3 is 15 amino acids long. Written as DNA, the CDR3 is TGTGCCAGCAGCTTAGGGTCAGGGAAAACCGGGGAGCTGTTTTTT. This codes for CASSLGSGKTGELFF.

Ten or more counts support this clonotype. V usage is TRBV18 and J usage is TRBJ1-2; D remains unclear. Germline V gene data show CDR1 as KGHSH and CDR2 as LQKENI. The length of the CDR3 is 15 residues. Trimming took 1 base from V and 0 from J, leaving 9 bases between them. The CDR3 DNA reads as TGTGCCAGCTCACCACTCACCGAAGCTAACTATGGCTACACCTTC. Amino acid sequence: CASSPLTEANYGYTF.